This T cell receptor (beta chain) is drawn from a study of blood T cell repertoires in COVID-19 (dated by TCRdb to between 2020 and 2021). Regarding the study in general: Samples covering the acute and convalescent phases of COVID-19 were provided by collaborators in the United States, Italy and Spain. The repertoires were made available in a free public database intended to serve as a resource for research on the immune response to SARS-CoV-2. Samples were obtained from the ongoing ImmuneRACE study (first 160 participants) and from over 1,000 subjects provided by 6 global collaborators. The dataset comprised deeply sampled blood TCRbeta repertoires from subjects exposed to, actively infected with, or recovered from COVID-19. Where available, HLA class I and class II types were obtained from metadata supplied by the sample provider rather than from assay-based typing. Nearly every sample came with metadata listing a de-identified subject ID, COVID-19 status, age in years and sex. The material from the prospective study consisted of cDNA or gDNA derived from T cells, B-cell-depleted T cells, or PBMCs.

What the authors observed across the whole study: Clinical and demographic metadata were provided uncurated, with the amount varying by source and participant.

Via the germline V gene, CDR1 is SGHAT and CDR2 FQNNGV. The CDR3 sequence holds 14 residues, the cysteine and phenylalanine included. The entry retains the CDR3 DNA only, 42 bases that are in frame from base 1. V lost 6 bases and J lost 0 bases; the stretch between them is 11 bases long. On this clone itself: The antigen it recognizes is unknown. No much larger clonotype is one base removed from it; base qualities were not supplied.

The collaborating institutions used their own protocols to collect whole blood in K2EDTA tubes. For TCRbeta analysis, collaborator samples were shipped as frozen whole blood, as isolated PBMCs, or as DNA extracted from either sample type. The immunoSEQ Assay, a bias-controlled multiplex PCR, was used to amplify TCRbeta CDR3 regions from genomic DNA. Under the source paper's analysis protocol: The number of nucleated cells in each sample was estimated from the amplification of reference gene primers within the assay. To quantify the absolute abundance of each unique TCRbeta CDR3 rearrangement, sequence reads were collapsed and filtered. For each sample, productive Simpson clonality was calculated as the square root of Simpson's diversity index across productive rearrangements. Drawn from immuneACCESS, this table holds only the in-frame rearrangements with V and J called that TCRdb kept. Clones are partly lost; checked studies trace under half to an unresolved V gene and leave the rest unexplained. That table gives V, J and clone size, and the DNA gave D and trimming. The sample profile shows 300,000 or so clones; 75% to 90% of them were found once. The top ten constitute 3.5% to 4.5% of the sample.

This receptor was taken from a woman between 35 and 50 years old with acute or convalescent COVID-19. The receptor chain draws on TRBV11-2 and TRBJ1-1, and the D gene may be TRBD1, 6 bases matching. What was sequenced was peripheral blood. At the DNA level, the sequence is TGTGCCAGCAGTCAGGGGAACATGAACACTGAAGCTTTCTTT. Its protein is CASSQGNMNTEAFF. The CDR3, completed at both ends by the reference TRBV11-2 and TRBJ1-1 genes, gives the full variable domain EAGVAQSPRYKIIEKRQSVAFWCNPISGHATLYWYQQILGQGPKLLIQFQNNGVVDDSQLPKDRFSAERLKGVDSTLKIQPAKLEDSAVYLCASSQGNMNTEAFFGQGTRLTVV.